The 4 T cell receptor beta chains below all came from one sample that was sequenced in a study of radiation and T cells in renal cell carcinoma. Here immunoSEQ multiplex PCR was the method, and the copy in TCRdb shows in-frame clones only, minus some. The sample holds tens of thousands of clones; roughly 80% are singletons and the top ten take 25% to 30%. Time point described: blood 4 weeks post-SBRT, at nephrectomy. Sample treatment: 15 Gy SBRT to primary tumor, nephrectomy 4 weeks later. The source was blood, collected from a patient whose treatment included radiotherapy and nephrectomy. The source is a woman between 65 and 79 years old with renal cell carcinoma.

The genes are TRBV5-6 and TRBJ2-5; 10 nucleotides line up with TRBD1. The CDR3 spans 14 residues. The V gene's germline CDR1 is SGHDT and CDR2 YYEEEE. The V gene end was trimmed by 2 bases and the J gene end by 5 bases; junction bases not matched to a gene: 3. In nucleotides, the CDR3 is TGTGCCAGCAGCTTCGGGACAGGGGTCGAGACCCAGTACTTC. It is translated as CASSFGTGVETQYF.

In its sample, this clone was seen a few times. The chain recombines TRBV7-9 with TRBJ2-7; TRBD1 agrees at 7 bases. Germline V gene data show CDR1 as SEHNR and CDR2 as FQNEAQ (reference sequence). V lost 5 bases and J lost 3; bases outside the gene matches: 16. This CDR3 has 17 amino acids. The CDR3 is CASSGTALSSRDYEQYF. DNA of the CDR3: TGTGCCAGCAGCGGGACAGCCCTATCAAGCCGAGACTACGAGCAGTACTTC.

This chain links TRBV9 with TRBJ2-1; D possibly corresponds to TRBD2 (6 bases). The CDR3 loop spans 14 amino acids. V lost 1 base and J lost 9, with 14 bases in between. In germline, CDR1 is SGDLS, CDR2 YYNGEE. CDR3 nucleotides: TGTGCCAGCAGCGTATTAAGGGTGGAGGGTGAGCAGTTCTTC. Translated, it gives CASSVLRVEGEQFF.

The chain uses TRBV6-1 and TRBJ1-6; unclear D gene. The CDR3 is made up of 14 amino acids. Germline V gives CDR1 MNHNS, CDR2 SASEGT. Trimming shortened V by 7 bases and J by 0 bases, and 7 bases separated the two germline ends. The CDR3 loop is CASKEGSYNSPLHF. The CDR3, as DNA: TGTGCCAGCAAAGAGGGCTCCTATAATTCACCCCTCCACTTT.